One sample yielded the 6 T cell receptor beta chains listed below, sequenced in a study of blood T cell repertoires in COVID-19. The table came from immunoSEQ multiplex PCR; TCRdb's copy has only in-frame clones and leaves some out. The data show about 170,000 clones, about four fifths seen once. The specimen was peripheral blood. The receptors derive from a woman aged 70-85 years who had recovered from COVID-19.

The CDR3 region has the DNA TGTGCCAGCAGTGGGGGACAGCCCGCCTATGGCTACACCTTC. Protein product: CASSGGQPAYGYTF. The chain couples TRBV28 to TRBJ1-2; 7 nucleotides agree with TRBD1. From germline, CDR1 is MDHEN and CDR2 SYDVKM. The CDR3 is 14 residues long. V dropped 5 bases and J dropped 4; count of bases not matched to a gene: 7.

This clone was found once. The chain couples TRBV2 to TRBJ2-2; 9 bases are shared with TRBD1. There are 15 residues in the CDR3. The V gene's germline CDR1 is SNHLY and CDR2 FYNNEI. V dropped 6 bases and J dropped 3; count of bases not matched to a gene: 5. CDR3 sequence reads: CASSETGGDTGELFF. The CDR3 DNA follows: TGTGCCAGCAGCGAGACAGGGGGAGACACCGGGGAGCTGTTTTTT. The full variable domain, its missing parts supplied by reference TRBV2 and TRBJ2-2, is EPEVTQTPSHQVTQMGQEVILRCVPISNHLYFYWYRQILGQKVEFLVSFYNNEISEKSEIFDDQFSVERPDGSNFTLKIRSTKLEDSAMYFCASSETGGDTGELFFGEGSRLTVL.

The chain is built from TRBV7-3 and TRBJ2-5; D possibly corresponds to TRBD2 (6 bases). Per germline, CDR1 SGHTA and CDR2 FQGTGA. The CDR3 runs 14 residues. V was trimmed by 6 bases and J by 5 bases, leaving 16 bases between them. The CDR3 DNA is TGTGCCAGCAGGGGGCCGGGGGTGAGGGAGACCCAGTACTTC. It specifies CASRGPGVRETQYF.

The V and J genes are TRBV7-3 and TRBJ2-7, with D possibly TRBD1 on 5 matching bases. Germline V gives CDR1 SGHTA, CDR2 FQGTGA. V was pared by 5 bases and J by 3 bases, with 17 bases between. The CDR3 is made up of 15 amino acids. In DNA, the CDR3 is TGTGCCAGCAGCCCAGGGCCACCCGGCCACTACGAGCAGTACTTC. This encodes CASSPGPPGHYEQYF. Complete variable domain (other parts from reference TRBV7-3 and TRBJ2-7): GAGVSQTPSNKVTEKGKYVELRCDPISGHTALYWYRQSLGQGPEFLIYFQGTGAADDSGLPNDRFFAVRPEGSVSTLKIQRTERGDSAVYLCASSPGPPGHYEQYFGPGTRLTVT.

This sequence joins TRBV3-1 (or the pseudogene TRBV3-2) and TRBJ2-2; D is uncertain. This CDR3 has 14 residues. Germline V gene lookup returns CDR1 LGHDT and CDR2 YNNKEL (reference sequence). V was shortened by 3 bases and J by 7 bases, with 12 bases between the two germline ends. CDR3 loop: CASSQGQFVGELFF. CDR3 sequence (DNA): TGTGCCAGCAGCCAGGGCCAGTTTGTCGGGGAGCTGTTTTTT.

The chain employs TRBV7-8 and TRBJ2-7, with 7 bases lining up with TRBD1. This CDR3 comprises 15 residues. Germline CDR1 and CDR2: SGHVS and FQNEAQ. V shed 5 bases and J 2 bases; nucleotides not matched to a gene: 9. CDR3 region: CASSRRQGVPYEQYF. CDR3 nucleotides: TGTGCCAGCAGCCGCCGACAGGGTGTTCCCTACGAGCAGTACTTC.